These 19 T cell receptor beta chains originate from one sample sequenced in a study of blood T cell repertoires in COVID-19. Sequenced by immunoSEQ multiplex PCR; TCRdb stores in-frame clones only, minus some. The sample has about 270,000 clones, around 89% seen once. The specimen sequenced was PBMCs or T cells enriched from blood (not recorded which). These receptors originate from a woman in her late teens or twenties who had recovered from COVID-19.

The chain combines TRBV3-1 (or the pseudogene TRBV3-2) with TRBJ1-4; possibly TRBD1 for D (6 bases). The CDR3 runs to 14 residues. In germline, CDR1 is LGHDT, CDR2 YNNKEL (reference sequence). Trimming removed 7 bases at V and 8 bases at J, with 17 bases between. The CDR3 DNA follows: TGTGCCAGCACCCCTGTCCAGGGGACAGAAAAACTGTTTTTT. Its protein product is CASTPVQGTEKLFF.

The chain employs TRBV10-1 and TRBJ2-1, with TRBD1 matching over 7 bases. V dropped 2 bases and J dropped 7; count of bases not matched to a gene: 5. The germline V gene has CDR1 WNHNN and CDR2 SYGVQD (reference sequence). The CDR3 runs to 14 residues. The CDR3 bases are TGCGCCAGCAGTGAGGGAAGGGGGCGGAATGAGCAGTTCTTC. Its translation is CASSEGRGRNEQFF.

This chain uses TRBV7-3 with TRBJ2-5; TRBD1 might be the D (5 bases). The ends were cut back, 1 base at V and 8 bases at J, with 11 bases in the middle. The CDR3 covers 13 residues. Germline V gene lookup returns CDR1 SGHTA and CDR2 FQGTGA. CDR3 loop: CASSLNAGLTQYF. As DNA, the CDR3 is TGTGCCAGCAGCTTAAACGCAGGGCTTACCCAGTACTTC.

V and J are TRBV7-9 and TRBJ2-7, with a possible D match to TRBD1 (6 bases). Per the germline V gene, CDR1 is SEHNR and CDR2 is FQNEAQ (reference sequence). Trimming removed 1 base from V and 0 bases from J, with 16 bases in between. This CDR3 contains 17 residues. The CDR3 protein is CASSLGVLTGSSYEQYF. CDR3 bases: TGTGCCAGCAGCTTAGGGGTGTTGACAGGCAGCTCCTACGAGCAGTACTTC.

V usage is TRBV10-1 and J usage is TRBJ1-2; D might be TRBD1 (5 bases). The germline V and J ends were trimmed by 6 bases and 4 bases, with 12 bases remaining between them. The germline V gene has CDR1 WNHNN and CDR2 SYGVQD (reference sequence). There are 13 residues in the CDR3. The CDR3, as DNA: TGCGCCAGCAGCCCCGGCAGGGCCTATGGCTACACCTTC. Residues: CASSPGRAYGYTF.

In DNA, the CDR3 is TGTGCTAGTGGTTTGCTTAAGGGGTGGTATAATTCACCCCTCCACTTT. Translated, it gives CASGLLKGWYNSPLHF. This chain links TRBV12-5 with TRBJ1-6, with D tentatively TRBD1 (5 bases). The CDR3 extends over 16 amino acids. From germline, CDR1 is LGHNT and CDR2 FRNRAP. V was clipped by 2 bases and J by 4 bases, with 12 bases between them.

The chain combines TRBV3-1 (or the pseudogene TRBV3-2) with TRBJ2-2; a possible D gene is TRBD1 (6 bases). Trimming shortened V by 1 base and J by 4 bases, and 19 bases separated the two germline ends. Germline V gene lookup returns CDR1 LGHDT and CDR2 YNNKEL (reference sequence). This CDR3 is built from 18 residues. CDR3 DNA sequence: TGTGCCAGCAGCCAAGGTCAGCTCCGGGACACCTCCACCGGGGAGCTGTTTTTT. Its protein product is CASSQGQLRDTSTGELFF.

The V call is TRBV3-1 (or the pseudogene TRBV3-2), the J call TRBJ1-1; D call uncertain. The germline V and J ends were trimmed by 8 bases and 0 bases, with 13 bases remaining between them. Germline values: CDR1 LGHDT, CDR2 YNNKEL (reference sequence). CDR3 length: 14 amino acids. The CDR3, as DNA: TGTGCCAGCTCCCGGCAGGTTATGAACACTGAAGCTTTCTTT. It is translated as CASSRQVMNTEAFF.

The gene calls are TRBV2 and TRBJ2-3; 10 positions agree with TRBD2. The length of the CDR3 is 15 residues. CDR1 SNHLY and CDR2 FYNNEI come from the germline V gene. V lost 8 bases, J lost 2 bases, and 7 bases stayed unmatched. The CDR3 region has the DNA TGTGCCAGCGGTGCTAGCGGGGGAATCACAGATACGCAGTATTTT. Protein product: CASGASGGITDTQYF.

V gene TRBV15 combines with J gene TRBJ2-1; the match to TRBD2 covers 9 bases. V was pared by 0 bases and J by 0 bases, with 3 bases of the junction left unmatched. Germline CDR1 reads LNHNV; CDR2 reads YYDKDF (reference sequence). The CDR3 runs to 17 residues. The CDR3 loop is CATSRDLSGSSYNEQFF. The CDR3 bases are TGTGCCACCAGCAGAGATCTTAGCGGGAGCTCCTACAATGAGCAGTTCTTC.

V gene TRBV25-1 combines with J gene TRBJ1-1; possibly TRBD1 for D (6 bases). Trimming left V 10 bases short and J 1 base short, with 13 bases between. Germline CDR1 and CDR2: MGHDK and SYGVNS. CDR3 size: 13 residues. CDR3 region: CAIAGEGNTEAFF. CDR3 in DNA: TGTGCCATAGCAGGGGAGGGGAACACTGAAGCTTTCTTT. Full variable domain (missing parts from reference TRBV25-1 and TRBJ1-1): EADIYQTPRYLVIGTGKKITLECSQTMGHDKMYWYQQDPGMELHLIHYSYGVNSTEKGDLSSESTVSRIRTEHFPLTLESARPSHTSQYLCAIAGEGNTEAFFGQGTRLTVV.

V usage is TRBV19 and J usage is TRBJ1-2, with D unclear. The germline gives CDR1 LNHDA, CDR2 SQIVND (reference sequence). The V gene lost 3 bases and the J gene lost 5 bases, with 7 bases spanning the gap. The CDR3 runs to 12 residues. The CDR3 region is CASSMALYGYTF. The CDR3 DNA follows: TGTGCCAGTAGTATGGCCCTGTATGGCTACACCTTC. Full variable domain (outside the CDR3, taken from reference TRBV19 and TRBJ1-2): DGGITQSPKYLFRKEGQNVTLSCEQNLNHDAMYWYRQDPGQGLRLIYYSQIVNDFQKGDIAEGYSVSREKKESFPLTVTSAQKNPTAFYLCASSMALYGYTFGSGTRLTVV.

The J gene is TRBJ2-7, the V gene TRBV5-4, with 9 bases identical to TRBD1. Germline CDR1 and CDR2: SGHNT and YYREEE (reference sequence). The CDR3 length is 15 residues. The V and J ends lost 5 bases and 2 bases, in that order; junction bases with no gene match: 8. The CDR3 nucleotides read TGTGCCAGCAGTTCGGGACAGGGTAGACCCTACGAGCAGTACTTC. It codes for CASSSGQGRPYEQYF.

The rearrangement joins TRBV5-4 to TRBJ2-5; 8 nucleotides agree with TRBD1. The germline V gene encodes CDR1 SGHNT and CDR2 YYREEE (reference sequence). The ends lost 4 bases at V and 4 bases at J; junction bases unmatched: 12. This CDR3 has 16 residues. CDR3 DNA: TGTGCCAGCAGCCCGACCCCGGGACAGGCCGGAGAGACCCAGTACTTC. Translated, it gives CASSPTPGQAGETQYF.

V usage is TRBV28 and J usage is TRBJ1-1, with 10 bases matching TRBD1. V lost 6 bases and J lost 1; bases outside the gene matches: 5. Germline lookup yields CDR1 MDHEN and CDR2 SYDVKM. This CDR3 region has 15 residues. CDR3 nucleotides: TGTGCCAGCAGCTCGGGACAGGGGCCGAACACTGAAGCTTTCTTT. Its protein is CASSSGQGPNTEAFF.

V usage is TRBV19 and J usage is TRBJ1-1, with D uncertain. The CDR3 sequence is 16 residues long. Germline CDR1 reads LNHDA; CDR2 reads SQIVND (reference sequence). The ends were cut back, 1 base at V and 1 base at J, with 13 bases in the middle. The CDR3 loop reads CASSIATTVRNTEAFF. The CDR3 DNA sequence: TGTGCCAGTAGTATAGCGACTACAGTAAGGAACACTGAAGCTTTCTTT.

This sequence joins TRBV7-3 and TRBJ1-1; D is perhaps TRBD1 (5 bases). V was trimmed by 2 bases and J by 0 bases, leaving 10 bases between them. The germline gives CDR1 SGHTA, CDR2 FQGTGA. This CDR3 contains 15 residues. This chain's CDR3 is CASSLFQGVNTEAFF. The DNA of the CDR3 is TGTGCCAGCAGCTTATTTCAAGGGGTGAACACTGAAGCTTTCTTT.

The rearrangement uses TRBV29-1 and TRBJ2-1, with TRBD1 matching 9 bases. The CDR3 is 14 residues long. Germline trimming cut 6 bases from V and 7 bases from J; bases unmatched to any gene: 10. In germline, CDR1 is SQVTM, CDR2 ANQGSEA. Here the CDR3 reads CSVPTTGGWNEQFF. As DNA, the CDR3 is TGCAGCGTACCAACGACAGGGGGATGGAATGAGCAGTTCTTC.

A note on this clone: Compared with germline, one end of the junction differs, possibly owing to a read error. The chain employs TRBV7-7 and TRBJ2-5; 11 bases fit TRBD2. Per the germline V gene, CDR1 is SSHAT and CDR2 is FNYEAQ (reference sequence). There are 16 residues in the CDR3. The CDR3 loop reads CASSQGLAGTQETQYF. CDR3 nucleotide sequence: TGTGCTAGCAGCCAAGGACTAGCGGGTACCCAAGAGACCCAGTACTTC. Complete variable domain (other parts from reference TRBV7-7 and TRBJ2-5): GAGVSQSPRYKVTKRGQDVTLRCDPISSHATLYWYQQALGQGPEFLTYFNYEAQPDKSGLPSDRFSAERPEGSISTLTIQRTEQRDSAMYRCASSQGLAGTQETQYFGPGTRLLVL.